The 10 T cell receptor beta chains presented below share a single source sample, sequenced in a study of blood T cell repertoires in COVID-19. Repertoires were generated with immunoSEQ multiplex PCR, while TCRdb's copy carries only in-frame clones and drops some. The data contain about 380,000 clones, over 75% of them seen just once; the ten biggest clones take up around 1.3%. Sequenced input: PBMCs or T cells enriched from blood (not recorded which). Source of these receptors: a young man who had recovered from COVID-19.

This clone was recorded only once. The chain joins TRBV3-1 (or the pseudogene TRBV3-2) to TRBJ1-3; 9 bases are a match to TRBD1. This CDR3 region has 13 residues. Trimming removed 4 bases from V and 6 bases from J; junction bases left unmatched: 1. Per germline, CDR1 LGHDT and CDR2 YNNKEL (reference sequence). CDR3 residues: CASSRQGVNTIYF. The CDR3 DNA follows: TGTGCCAGCAGCCGACAGGGGGTAAACACCATATATTTT.

V gene TRBV6-1 combines with J gene TRBJ1-5, with a weak D call TRBD1 (5 bases). Trimming removed 2 bases at V and 2 bases at J, with 13 bases between. The CDR3 runs to 16 residues. Germline values: CDR1 MNHNS, CDR2 SASEGT. The CDR3, as DNA: TGTGCCAGCAGTGAAATAAGTGGGGGGGGCAATCAGCCCCAGCATTTT. It yields the protein CASSEISGGGNQPQHF.

This clone was seen a single time. This chain joins TRBV28 and TRBJ1-2; D is unresolved. Between the trimmed V and J ends, which lost 6 bases and 13 bases, there was a span of 18 bases. The CDR3 extends over 12 amino acids. Germline lookup yields CDR1 MDHEN and CDR2 SYDVKM. The CDR3 sequence is CASSPLTVFVTF. The CDR3 region has the DNA TGTGCCAGCAGCCCCCTCACAGTATTTGTCACCTTC.

V gene TRBV11-2 combines with J gene TRBJ2-1, with 8 positions matching TRBD2. With 1 base clipped from V and 8 bases from J, the junction kept 4 bases outside the gene matches. CDR1 and CDR2 from the germline V gene are SGHAT and FQNNGV. This CDR3 has 14 amino acids. CDR3: CASSLAGGGDEQFF. The CDR3, as DNA: TGTGCCAGCAGCTTAGCCGGGGGGGGTGATGAGCAGTTCTTC.

The rearrangement links TRBV25-1 to TRBJ1-4; D perhaps matches TRBD1 (5 bases). Trimming pared 3 bases from V and 8 bases from J, leaving 13 bases between. CDR1 is MGHDK, CDR2 SYGVNS, per germline. CDR3 size: 14 residues. The CDR3 sequence: CASSDWAGREKLFF. The CDR3 nucleotides read TGTGCCAGCAGTGACTGGGCAGGGAGGGAAAAACTGTTTTTT.

This clone was recorded once. The J gene is TRBJ1-2, the V gene TRBV6-5; D is unclear. The germline gives CDR1 MNHEY, CDR2 SVGAGI. The CDR3 is made up of 15 amino acids. The V gene lost 2 bases and the J gene lost 1 base, with 11 bases spanning the gap. CDR3 bases: TGTGCCAGCAGTTACGATTTACAGAGTAACTATGGCTACACCTTC. As protein: CASSYDLQSNYGYTF.

J is TRBJ2-5 and V is TRBV12-3 or TRBV12-4, with TRBD1 identical over 8 bases. V was clipped by 3 bases and J by 5 bases; unmatched bases: 2. This CDR3 comprises 13 residues. The CDR3 DNA sequence: TGTGCCAGCAGTTTCAGGGGGCGGGAGACCCAGTACTTC. Translated: CASSFRGRETQYF.

The V gene is TRBV18, the J gene TRBJ1-4; possibly TRBD1 for D (5 bases). The CDR3 consists of 13 residues. Germline assignment: CDR1 KGHSH and CDR2 LQKENI. Trimming removed 6 bases at V and 8 bases at J, with 13 bases between. The DNA of the CDR3 is TGTGCCAGCTCCCAGGGACTGGACGAAAAACTGTTTTTT. This translates into CASSQGLDEKLFF. The full variable domain, with the rest looked up from reference TRBV18 and TRBJ1-4, is NAGVMQNPRHLVRRRGQEARLRCSPMKGHSHVYWYRQLPEEGLKFMVYLQKENIIDESGMPKERFSAEFPKEGPSILRIQQVVRGDSAAYFCASSQGLDEKLFFGSGTQLSVL.

The chain couples TRBV6-5 to TRBJ2-2; TRBD2 aligns across 7 bases. The CDR3 extends over 16 amino acids. Unmatched junction bases numbered 5, after V lost 0 bases and J lost 4 bases. Germline V gives CDR1 MNHEY, CDR2 SVGAGI. CDR3 protein: CASSYSARGTTGELFF. The CDR3 region has the DNA TGTGCCAGCAGTTACTCGGCGCGGGGGACCACCGGGGAGCTGTTTTTT.

This chain links TRBV6-1 with TRBJ2-1; possibly TRBD2 for D (6 bases). The ends were cut back, 3 bases at V and 0 bases at J, with 6 bases in the middle. The CDR3 spans 14 residues. Germline V gene sequence: CDR1 MNHNS, CDR2 SASEGT. The chain's CDR3 is CASSDGGSYNEQFF. The DNA of the CDR3 is TGTGCCAGCAGTGACGGGGGCTCCTACAATGAGCAGTTCTTC.